The clone carrying this T cell receptor (beta chain) was observed a handful of times. The data stem from a study of T-cell reconstitution after alpha-beta-depleted transplantation in children. Germline-derived CDR1 and CDR2 are MGHRA and YSYEKL. The ends were cut back, 4 bases at V and 10 bases at J, with 17 bases in the middle. The CDR3 extends over 15 amino acids. The library targeted TCRbeta and was prepared with unique molecular identifiers. TCRdb ran MiXCR on the PCR reads and lists one entry per CDR3 protein. The data contain nearly 550,000 distinct CDR3 sequences, 15% to 20% of them singletons.

The V gene is TRBV4-1, the J gene TRBJ1-6; maybe TRBD1 (5 bases). The material was PBMCs from the stem cell graft donor, obtained from the stem cell graft. This sequence originates from a human donor who donated a stem cell graft to a child with acute lymphoblastic leukemia. DNA of the CDR3: TGCGCCAGCAGCCTCTCAGGGCAGGGATGGTCACCCCTCCACTTT. Its translation is CASSLSGQGWSPLHF.